The 24 T cell receptor beta chains reported below all come from one sample, sequenced in a study of blood T cells in healthy people across ages. The use of a sample-barcoded 5' primer and a J-beta primer mix characterized a second PCR of roughly 6 to 11 cycles. TCRdb re-analysed the 5' RACE reads in MiXCR, keeping a single row per CDR3 protein. The sample comprises 1.2 million to 1.5 million distinct CDR3 sequences, 59% of which are singletons, and about 6.7% rests with the top ten. Sequenced material: blood. The receptors come from a man aged 18 to 30 in good health.

The rearrangement links TRBV20-1 to TRBJ2-7; TRBD2 matches at 11 bases. TRBJ2-5 matches the DNA end more closely, so the J call is doubtful. This CDR3 spans 16 amino acids. Germline CDR1 DFQATT, CDR2 SNEGSKA (reference sequence). In nucleotides, the CDR3 is TGCAGTGCCGCTACTGTGACTAGCGGGGTTCAAGAGACCCAGTACTTC. This translates into CSAATVTSGVQETQYF.

The rearrangement uses TRBV29-1 and TRBJ2-3, with D uncertain. This CDR3 contains 13 residues. V shed 4 bases and J shed 2 bases, with 10 bases lying between them. Germline V gene sequence: CDR1 SQVTM, CDR2 ANQGSEA. CDR3 protein: CSVVGKLTDTQYF. The CDR3 DNA reads as TGCAGCGTTGTGGGTAAACTCACAGATACGCAGTATTTT.

The rearrangement joins TRBV5-1 to TRBJ2-7, with no clear D. Germline loops: CDR1 SGHRS, CDR2 YFSETQ. The CDR3 totals 14 residues. With 3 bases removed from V and 2 bases from J, the gap between germline ends came to 12 bases. The CDR3 DNA sequence: TGCGCCAGCAGCTATAGCAGAAATACCTACGAGCAGTACTTC. Its protein is CASSYSRNTYEQYF.

CDR3: CSVGGARSSYEQYF. As DNA, the CDR3 is TGCAGCGTTGGGGGTGCAAGGAGCTCCTACGAGCAGTACTTC. V gene TRBV29-1 combines with J gene TRBJ2-7, with D hard to call. The V and J ends lost 4 bases and 0 bases respectively, with 13 bases between them. This CDR3 comprises 14 residues. Looked up from germline, CDR1 is SQVTM and CDR2 is ANQGSEA.

Points on this clonotype: The junction and the germline gene differ at one end; a read error may be behind it. The CDR3 here is CASIRERGLYSEQFF. In DNA form, the CDR3 reads TGTGCCAGCATACGGGAGAGGGGCTTGTACAGTGAGCAGTTCTTC. This chain joins TRBV6-1 and TRBJ2-1; TRBD2 might be the D (6 bases). Per the germline V gene, CDR1 is MNHNS and CDR2 is SASEGT. This CDR3 is built from 15 residues.

This clonotype showed up just once. The chain joins TRBV15 to TRBJ2-1; TRBD2 is a possible D gene (6 bases). The length of the CDR3 is 16 residues. Germline assignment: CDR1 LNHNV and CDR2 YYDKDF (reference sequence). V was trimmed by 1 base and J by 8 bases, leaving 18 bases between them. CDR3 coding DNA: TGTGCCACCAGCAGAGGTACCTCTTTCGGGGGTTATGAGCAGTTCTTC. It is translated as CATSRGTSFGGYEQFF.

This clonotype has only a few counts. The genes are TRBV20-1 and TRBJ2-1, with a possible D match to TRBD1 (6 bases). There are 14 residues in the CDR3. Germline V gene lookup returns CDR1 DFQATT and CDR2 SNEGSKA (reference sequence). The germline V and J ends were trimmed by 5 bases and 1 base, with 12 bases remaining between them. CDR3 DNA: TGCAGTGCTGCTGACAGGAAATCCTACAATGAGCAGTTCTTC. Translated, it gives CSAADRKSYNEQFF.

The chain has TRBV20-1 and TRBJ2-5; TRBD2 aligns across 10 bases. J gave up 0 bases and V 4 bases, and 5 bases lay outside the gene matches. CDR1 and CDR2 from the germline V gene are DFQATT and SNEGSKA (reference sequence). This CDR3 is 15 amino acids long. CDR3 DNA: TGCAGTGCTATAGTTAGCGGGGGGAACCAAGAGACCCAGTACTTC. Protein product: CSAIVSGGNQETQYF.

V and J are TRBV12-5 and TRBJ2-1; TRBD2 is a possible D gene (5 bases). Deletions cut 1 base from V and 3 bases from J, with 16 bases between. The CDR3 extends over 17 amino acids. The germline V gene encodes CDR1 LGHNT and CDR2 FRNRAP. CDR3 amino acids: CASGLGGSWTVYNEQFF. For the CDR3, the DNA is TGTGCTAGTGGTTTGGGGGGAAGCTGGACTGTCTACAATGAGCAGTTCTTC.

This chain connects TRBV5-1 to TRBJ1-2; a possible D gene is TRBD1 (5 bases). Trimming took 0 bases from V and 4 from J, leaving 10 bases between them. The CDR3 sequence is 14 residues long. Germline CDR1 and CDR2: SGHRS and YFSETQ. DNA for the CDR3: TGCGCCAGCAGCTTGGAATGGGGGAGCTATGGCTACACCTTC. This sequence encodes CASSLEWGSYGYTF.

This clonotype was recorded at least ten times. The chain carries TRBV29-1 and TRBJ1-5; 8 nucleotides line up with TRBD1. V trimming: 4 bases; J trimming: 7 bases; junction bases outside the gene matches: 6. CDR3 size: 13 residues. CDR1 and CDR2 from the germline V gene are SQVTM and ANQGSEA. CDR3: CSVGQGIGQPQHF. The DNA for the CDR3 is TGCAGCGTTGGACAGGGGATAGGGCAGCCCCAGCATTTT.

This chain links TRBV12-3 or TRBV12-4 with TRBJ2-3; 15 bases map to TRBD2. The V and J ends lost 8 bases and 3 bases, in that order; junction bases with no gene match: 6. This CDR3 spans 16 amino acids. The CDR3 bases are TGTGCCAGCTGCCCTGGGACTAGCGGGGGGACAGATACGCAGTATTTT. Protein: CASCPGTSGGTDTQYF.

The rearrangement links TRBV27 to TRBJ1-1, with TRBD1 as a possible D gene (6 bases). V lost 5 bases, J lost 4 bases, and 14 bases lay in between. Germline CDR1 MNHEY, CDR2 SMNVEV (reference sequence). The CDR3 is made up of 14 amino acids. In DNA form, the CDR3 reads TGTGCCAGCAGTATTACAGGGAAAGGCACTGAAGCTTTCTTT. Its protein is CASSITGKGTEAFF.

This clonotype was seen a few times. The chain employs TRBV12-3 or TRBV12-4 and TRBJ2-3; D is undetermined. V gave up 6 bases and J gave up 0 bases, with 10 bases separating them. The CDR3 spans 14 residues. CDR3 in amino acids: CASSPEESTDTQYF. The CDR3 DNA reads as TGTGCCAGCAGCCCCGAGGAGAGCACAGATACGCAGTATTTT.

The DNA of the CDR3 is TGTGCCAGCAGTTTATATGAGACAGGGTTAGGCGAGCAGTACTTC. This sequence encodes CASSLYETGLGEQYF. V is TRBV27 and J is TRBJ2-7; 7 bases are a match to TRBD1. Germline CDR1 and CDR2: MNHEY and SMNVEV (reference sequence). The CDR3 covers 15 residues. V shed 1 base and J 6 bases; nucleotides not matched to a gene: 9.

This clonotype was detected only a few times. The chain joins TRBV29-1 to TRBJ2-5; TRBD1 matches 8 bases. Germline values: CDR1 SQVTM, CDR2 ANQGSEA. This CDR3 contains 13 residues. V was clipped by 4 bases and J by 5 bases; unmatched bases: 6. The CDR3 DNA is TGCAGCGTTGTATACAGGGGGTGGGAGACCCAGTACTTC. It yields the protein CSVVYRGWETQYF.

The DNA for the CDR3 is TGTGCCAGCACTCCCGGGGTAGGGTCCCCCCTCACAGATACGCAGTATTTT. It codes for CASTPGVGSPLTDTQYF. The rearrangement links TRBV28 to TRBJ2-3; D perhaps matches TRBD2 (5 bases). The CDR3 covers 17 residues. Trimming took 7 bases from V and 2 from J, leaving 22 bases between them. Looked up from germline, CDR1 is MDHEN and CDR2 is SYDVKM.

This clonotype appeared once. The CDR3 nucleotides read TGTGCCATACACGATCGGCCCACAGATACGCAGTATTTT. Amino acid sequence: CAIHDRPTDTQYF. This chain joins TRBV10-3 and TRBJ2-3; D ambiguous. Germline CDR1 and CDR2: ENHRY and SYGVKD. Trimming shortened V by 9 bases and J by 2 bases, and 12 bases separated the two germline ends. The CDR3 consists of 13 residues.

The J gene is TRBJ2-7, the V gene TRBV9; D not resolved. The CDR3 consists of 13 residues. From germline, CDR1 is SGDLS and CDR2 YYNGEE. The V and J ends lost 1 base and 3 bases respectively, with 8 bases between them. CDR3 protein: CASSVSPVYEQYF. CDR3 in DNA: TGTGCCAGCAGCGTATCACCAGTCTACGAGCAGTACTTC.

The chain links TRBV14 to TRBJ1-1, with no clear D. The CDR3 contains 13 residues. The V gene's germline CDR1 is SGHDN and CDR2 FVKESK. The ends were cut back, 0 bases at V and 5 bases at J, with 7 bases in the middle. The CDR3 is CASSQEWSTEAFF. CDR3 in DNA: TGTGCCAGCAGCCAAGAATGGAGTACTGAAGCTTTCTTT.

In its sample, this clonotype was seen a few times. The chain has TRBV29-1 and TRBJ2-5; D gene ambiguous. V was cut by 4 bases and J by 2 bases, with 8 bases left in between. Germline-derived CDR1 and CDR2 are SQVTM and ANQGSEA. The CDR3 extends over 12 amino acids. Written as DNA, the CDR3 is TGCAGCGTTGTGGGCATGCAAGAGACCCAGTACTTC. Amino acids: CSVVGMQETQYF. Filled out from reference TRBV29-1 and TRBJ2-5, the complete variable domain reads SAVISQKPSRDICQRGTSLTIQCQVDSQVTMMFWYRQQPGQSLTLIATANQGSEATYESGFVIDKFPISRPNLTFSTLTVSNMSPEDSSIYLCSVVGMQETQYFGPGTRLLVL.

The CDR3 sequence: CASSQDRRISPLHF. Here the CDR3 DNA reads TGTGCCAGCAGCCAAGATAGACGTATTTCACCCCTCCACTTT. This chain links TRBV14 with TRBJ1-6; D gene unclear. The CDR3 consists of 14 residues. Deletions cut 0 bases from V and 9 bases from J, with 9 bases between. Germline V CDR1 and CDR2: SGHDN, FVKESK.

As regards this clonotype: Germline is not matched at one junction end, which may reflect a read error. The rearrangement uses TRBV28 and TRBJ2-1; 8 bases map to TRBD2. Germline CDR1 is MDHEN and CDR2 is SYDVKM. This CDR3 spans 16 amino acids. The CDR3: CASSLLASGGYKEQFF. DNA of the CDR3: TGTGCCAGCAGTTTATTAGCGAGCGGGGGTTACAAAGAGCAGTTCTTC. The full variable domain, rest sourced from reference TRBV28 and TRBJ2-1, is DVKVTQSSRYLVKRTGEKVFLECVQDMDHENMFWYRQDPGLGLRLIYFSYDVKMKEKGDIPEGYSVSREKKERFSLILESASTNQTSMYLCASSLLASGGYKEQFFGPGTRLTVL.

This clonotype showed up just a few times. The chain joins TRBV3-1 to TRBJ2-7, with 10 bases fitting TRBD1. With V trimmed by 4 bases and J by 3 bases, 3 bases remained unmatched. Germline loops: CDR1 LGHDT, CDR2 YNNKEL (reference sequence). The CDR3 contains 14 residues. The CDR3, as DNA: TGTGCCAGCAGCCGACAGGGGGCCGTCTACGAGCAGTACTTC. Its protein product is CASSRQGAVYEQYF.